This TCR beta chain is drawn from a study of blood T cell repertoires in COVID-19. Across the whole study: In each case, the material was cDNA or gDNA derived from T cells, B-cell-depleted T cells, or PBMCs.

In the authors' workflow: By means of reference gene primer amplification, nucleated cell counts were estimated. TCRdb's table, derived via immunoSEQ multiplex PCR, lists solely in-frame clones and lacks some. Clonal size and the V and J genes are those of that table, whereas D and trimming came from the DNA. The sample holds over 60,000 clones; less than 85% are singletons and the top ten take roughly a sixth. The clonotype comes from an elderly man with active COVID-19. The sample was peripheral blood.

CDR3 in amino acids: CASSPTGMQIDQPQHF. The CDR3 nucleotides read TGTGCCAGCTCACCGACGGGAATGCAAATCGATCAGCCCCAGCATTTT. The rearrangement uses TRBV18 and TRBJ1-5; no firm D call. Deletions cut 3 bases from V and 5 bases from J, with 17 bases between. CDR1 is KGHSH and CDR2 is LQKENI in the germline V gene. The CDR3 is made up of 16 amino acids.